A single T cell receptor (beta chain) is shown here with its context. The antigen is not known. Germline is not matched at one junction end, which may reflect a read error. Sequencing targeted expressed TCRB transcripts, as all isolated RNA had been reverse transcribed. The method was immunoSEQ multiplex PCR; TCRdb's version includes in-frame clones alone and lacks a portion of them. The sample lists around 250,000 clones; roughly an eighth were seen once. The data belong to a study of beta chain features in type 1 diabetes. Notes on the study in general: TCRB CDR3s were moderately but significantly shorter in Type 1 diabetes patients in all four CD4+ subsets.

This sequence was found in a man aged 25 to 45 with type 1 diabetes. Sequenced input: naive CD4+ T cells from blood.

This CDR3 reads CASSGRQGNQPQHF. DNA for the CDR3: TGTGCCAGCAGTGGGAGACAGGGCAACCAGCCCCAGCATTTT. The chain uses TRBV2 and TRBJ1-5; 7 bases fit TRBD1. Germline V gives CDR1 SNHLY, CDR2 FYNNEI. The CDR3 sequence is 14 residues long.